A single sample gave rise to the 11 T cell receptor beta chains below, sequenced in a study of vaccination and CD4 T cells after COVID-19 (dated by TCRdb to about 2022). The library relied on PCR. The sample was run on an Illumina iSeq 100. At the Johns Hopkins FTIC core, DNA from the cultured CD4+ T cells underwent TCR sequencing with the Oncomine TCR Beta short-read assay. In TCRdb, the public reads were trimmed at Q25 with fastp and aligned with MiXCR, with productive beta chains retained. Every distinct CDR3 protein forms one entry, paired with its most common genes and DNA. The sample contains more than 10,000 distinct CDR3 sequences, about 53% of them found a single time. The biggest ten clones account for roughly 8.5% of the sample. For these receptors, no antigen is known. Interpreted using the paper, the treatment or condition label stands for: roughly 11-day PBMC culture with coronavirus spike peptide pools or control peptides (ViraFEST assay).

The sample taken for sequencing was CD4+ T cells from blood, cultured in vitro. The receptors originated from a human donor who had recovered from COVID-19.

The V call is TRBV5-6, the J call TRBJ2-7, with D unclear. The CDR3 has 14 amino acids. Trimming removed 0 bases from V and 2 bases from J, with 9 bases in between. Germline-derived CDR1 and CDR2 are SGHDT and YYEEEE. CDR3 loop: CASSLGRKTYEQYF. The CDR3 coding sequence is TGTGCCAGCAGCTTGGGTCGGAAGACCTACGAGCAGTACTTC.

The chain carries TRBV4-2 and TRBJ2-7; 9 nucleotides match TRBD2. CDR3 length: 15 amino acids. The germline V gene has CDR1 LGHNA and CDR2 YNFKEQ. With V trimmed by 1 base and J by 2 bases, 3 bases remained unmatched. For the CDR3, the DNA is TGTGCCAGCAGCCAAGGACTAGCGGATACCTACGAGCAGTACTTC. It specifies CASSQGLADTYEQYF.

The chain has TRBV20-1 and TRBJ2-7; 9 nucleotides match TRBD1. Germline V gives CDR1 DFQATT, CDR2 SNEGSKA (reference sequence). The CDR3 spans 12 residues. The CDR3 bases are TGCAGCGCCCCGGGACAGGGCCACGAGCAGTACTTC. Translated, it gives CSAPGQGHEQYF.

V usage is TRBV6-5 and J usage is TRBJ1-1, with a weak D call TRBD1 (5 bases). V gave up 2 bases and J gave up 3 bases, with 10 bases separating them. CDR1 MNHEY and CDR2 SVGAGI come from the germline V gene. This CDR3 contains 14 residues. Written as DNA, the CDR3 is TGTGCCAGCAGTTACCGACAGACATACACTGAAGCTTTCTTT. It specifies CASSYRQTYTEAFF.

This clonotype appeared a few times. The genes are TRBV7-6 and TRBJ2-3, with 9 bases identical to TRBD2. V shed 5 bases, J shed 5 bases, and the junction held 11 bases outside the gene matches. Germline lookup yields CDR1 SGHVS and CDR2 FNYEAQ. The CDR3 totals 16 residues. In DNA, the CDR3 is TGTGCCAGCAGCCCGAGGATTAGCGGGAGTGGAGATACGCAGTATTTT. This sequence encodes CASSPRISGSGDTQYF. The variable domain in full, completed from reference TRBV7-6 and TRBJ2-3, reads GAGVSQSPRYKVTKRGQDVALRCDPISGHVSLYWYRQALGQGPEFLTYFNYEAQQDKSGLPNDRFSAERPEGSISTLTIQRTEQRDSAMYRCASSPRISGSGDTQYFGPGTRLTVL.

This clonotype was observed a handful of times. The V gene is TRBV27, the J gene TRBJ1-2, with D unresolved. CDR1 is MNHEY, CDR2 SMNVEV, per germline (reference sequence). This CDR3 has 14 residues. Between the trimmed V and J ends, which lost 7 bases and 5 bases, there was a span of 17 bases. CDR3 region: CASTQSHPGYGYTF. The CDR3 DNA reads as TGTGCCAGCACCCAGTCCCATCCGGGGTATGGCTACACCTTC.

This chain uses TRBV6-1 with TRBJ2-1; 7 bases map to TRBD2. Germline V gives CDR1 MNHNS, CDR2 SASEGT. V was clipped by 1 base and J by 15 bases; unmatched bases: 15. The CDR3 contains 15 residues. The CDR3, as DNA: TGTGCCAGCAGTGAAGTATCCAGCGGGACGTTGACGGCGTTCTTC. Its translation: CASSEVSSGTLTAFF.

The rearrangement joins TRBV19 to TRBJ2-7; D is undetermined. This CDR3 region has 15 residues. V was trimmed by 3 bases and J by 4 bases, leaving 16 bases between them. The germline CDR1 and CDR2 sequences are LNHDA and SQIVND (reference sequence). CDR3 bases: TGTGCCAGTAGTATCGGGTATGGACCTTTTTACGAGCAGTACTTC. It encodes CASSIGYGPFYEQYF.

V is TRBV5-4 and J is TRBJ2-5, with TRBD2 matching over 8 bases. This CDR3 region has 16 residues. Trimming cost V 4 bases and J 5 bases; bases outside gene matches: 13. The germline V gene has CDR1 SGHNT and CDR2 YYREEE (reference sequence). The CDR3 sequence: CASSPDYGGAFETQYF. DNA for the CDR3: TGTGCCAGCAGCCCAGACTACGGGGGGGCATTTGAGACCCAGTACTTC.

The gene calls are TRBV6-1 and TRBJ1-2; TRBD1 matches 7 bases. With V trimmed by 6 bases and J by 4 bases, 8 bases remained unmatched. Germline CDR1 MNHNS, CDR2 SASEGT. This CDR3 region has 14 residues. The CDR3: CASSGDRDPYGYTF. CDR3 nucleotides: TGTGCCAGCAGCGGCGACAGGGACCCCTATGGCTACACCTTC.

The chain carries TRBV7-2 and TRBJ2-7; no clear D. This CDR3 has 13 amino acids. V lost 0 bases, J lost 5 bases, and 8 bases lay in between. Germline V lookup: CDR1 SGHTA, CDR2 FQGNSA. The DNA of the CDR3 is TGTGCCAGCAGCTTAGCGGGCGGAAACGAGCAGTACTTC. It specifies CASSLAGGNEQYF.